The 3 T cell receptor beta chains below all came from one sample that was sequenced in a study of Graves' ophthalmopathy and Graves' hyperthyroidism. Researchers took RNA transcripts and amplified TCR beta CDR3 regions from them. HTBI primers were employed in first-round RT-PCR, then a second-round multiplex PCR followed. TCRdb re-derived calls from the multiplex PCR reads in MiXCR, one entry per CDR3 protein. The sample lists around 1.1 million distinct CDR3 sequences, 36% occurring once. Sequencing input: peripheral blood or thyroid tissue (not recorded which). The receptors originated from an adult man with Graves' hyperthyroidism.

The genes are TRBV5-5 and TRBJ1-1; perhaps TRBD1 as D (6 bases). Germline V gene sequence: CDR1 SGHKS, CDR2 YYEKEE (reference sequence). V lost 4 bases and J lost 1, with 11 bases in between. The CDR3 has 14 amino acids. CDR3 nucleotides: TGTGCCAGCAGCACAACAGGGTCGAACACTGAAGCTTTCTTT. Its protein product is CASSTTGSNTEAFF.

This clonotype came up a few times. The V call is TRBV2, the J call TRBJ1-1; D is ambiguous. The CDR3 runs to 13 residues. Germline V CDR1 and CDR2: SNHLY, FYNNEI. Trimming left V 4 bases short and J 4 bases short, with 10 bases between. This chain's CDR3 is CASSAGPGTEAFF. In nucleotides, the CDR3 is TGTGCCAGCAGTGCCGGGCCTGGCACTGAAGCTTTCTTT. The variable domain in full, with the rest retrieved from reference TRBV2 and TRBJ1-1, is EPEVTQTPSHQVTQMGQEVILRCVPISNHLYFYWYRQILGQKVEFLVSFYNNEISEKSEIFDDQFSVERPDGSNFTLKIRSTKLEDSAMYFCASSAGPGTEAFFGQGTRLTVV.

This clonotype turned up a few times. This chain connects TRBV20-1 to TRBJ2-2; the D gene is possibly TRBD2 (6 bases). V was clipped by 5 bases and J by 1 base, with 17 bases between them. The CDR3 has 16 amino acids. Germline-derived CDR1 and CDR2 are DFQATT and SNEGSKA (reference sequence). CDR3 loop: CSAPGVTGENTGELFF. In DNA, the CDR3 is TGCAGTGCTCCGGGGGTTACGGGAGAGAACACCGGGGAGCTGTTTTTT.